This T cell receptor (beta chain) was obtained from a study of T-cell memory formation after mild COVID-19. It was 5'RACE with constant-segment primers that produced the TCR alpha and TCR beta cDNA libraries, which carried sample barcodes and UMIs. TCRdb processed the 5' RACE reads anew with MiXCR; each CDR3 protein has one entry. The sample yields about 88,000 distinct CDR3 sequences, approximately 23% seen once. V was pared by 3 bases and J by 6 bases, with 17 bases between. Germline loops: CDR1 GTSNPN, CDR2 SVGIG (reference sequence). The CDR3 has 14 amino acids. This chain links TRBV30 with TRBJ1-1; D is unresolved. The TCR sequence derives from a man between 18 and 29 years old who had mild COVID-19 (a few samples of this study predate the infection). Cell type and time point are not known. Source material: PBMCs or a T cell subset sorted from them (not recorded which). CDR3 in amino acids: CAWSPAIGNAEAFF. CDR3 coding DNA: TGTGCCTGGAGCCCGGCAATCGGAAACGCTGAAGCTTTCTTT.